This T cell receptor beta chain was obtained from a study of OX40 agonist ivuxolimab in advanced cancers. Generated by immunoSEQ multiplex PCR, the TCRdb table keeps only in-frame clones and is missing some. Of over 25,000 clones listed, approximately 80% are singletons. The V end was cut by 1 base, the J end by 0 bases, with 16 bases between. CDR1 is SEHNR, CDR2 FQNEAQ, per germline (reference sequence). The CDR3 covers 18 residues. As concerns this clone: Its target is not known.

Findings and limits, study-wide: Antigen targets of the expanded peripheral T cells went undetermined. Those patients achieving a partial response at 0.1-3.0 mg/kg showed among the lowest clonal expansion.

Sequencing used CD4+ or CD8+ T cells sorted from blood, obtained in a trial of the OX40 agonist ivuxolimab. This clonotype was sampled from an adult with an advanced solid tumor such as melanoma, head and neck, liver or kidney cancer. The chain employs TRBV7-9 and TRBJ1-3, with D unclear. CDR3 protein: CASSLVRLGKASGNTIYF. CDR3 bases: TGTGCCAGCAGCTTAGTCCGTTTGGGGAAAGCCTCTGGAAACACCATATATTTT.